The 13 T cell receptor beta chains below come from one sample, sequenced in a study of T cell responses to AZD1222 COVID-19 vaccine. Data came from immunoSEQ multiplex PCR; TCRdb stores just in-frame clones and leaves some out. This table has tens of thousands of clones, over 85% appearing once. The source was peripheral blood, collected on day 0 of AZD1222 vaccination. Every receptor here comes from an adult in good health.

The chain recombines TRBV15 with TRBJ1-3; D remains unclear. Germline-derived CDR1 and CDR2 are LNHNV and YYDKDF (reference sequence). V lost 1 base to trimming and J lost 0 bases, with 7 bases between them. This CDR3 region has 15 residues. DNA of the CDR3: TGTGCCACCAGCAGAGCGGCCGGCTCTGGAAACACCATATATTTT. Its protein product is CATSRAAGSGNTIYF.

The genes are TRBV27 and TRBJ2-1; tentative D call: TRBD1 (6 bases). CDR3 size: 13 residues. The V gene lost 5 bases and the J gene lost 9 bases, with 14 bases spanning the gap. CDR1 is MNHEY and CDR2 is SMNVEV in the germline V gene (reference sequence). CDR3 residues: CASSTIQGPEQFF. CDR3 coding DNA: TGTGCCAGCAGTACGATACAGGGTCCTGAGCAGTTCTTC.

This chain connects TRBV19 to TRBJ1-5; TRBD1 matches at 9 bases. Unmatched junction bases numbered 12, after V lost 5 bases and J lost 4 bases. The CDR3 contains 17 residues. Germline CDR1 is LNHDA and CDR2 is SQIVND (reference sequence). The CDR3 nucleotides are TGTGCCAGTAGTCTTGGGCCGGGACAGGGCTGGAATCAGCCCCAGCATTTT. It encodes CASSLGPGQGWNQPQHF.

The CDR3 DNA reads TGCAGCGTTGTCGCCGGAGCCAATCAGCCCCAGCATTTT. It yields the protein CSVVAGANQPQHF. The chain uses TRBV29-1 and TRBJ1-5; D is uncertain. CDR3 length: 13 residues. The germline V and J ends were trimmed by 4 bases and 3 bases, with 10 bases remaining between them. CDR1 is SQVTM and CDR2 is ANQGSEA in the germline V gene.

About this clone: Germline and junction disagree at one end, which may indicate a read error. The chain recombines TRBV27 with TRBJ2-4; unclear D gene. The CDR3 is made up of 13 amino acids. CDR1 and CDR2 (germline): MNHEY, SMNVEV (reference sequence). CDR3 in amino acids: CASSLLAKNIQYF. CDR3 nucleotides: TGTGCCAGCAGCTTATTAGCCAAAAACATTCAGTACTTC.

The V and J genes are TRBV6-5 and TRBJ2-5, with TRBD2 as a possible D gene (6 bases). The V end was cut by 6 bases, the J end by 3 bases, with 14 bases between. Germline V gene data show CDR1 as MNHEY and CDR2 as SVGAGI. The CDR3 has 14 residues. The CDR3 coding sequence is TGTGCCAGCAGCCCGGGACTCCTAAAAGAGACCCAGTACTTC. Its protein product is CASSPGLLKETQYF.

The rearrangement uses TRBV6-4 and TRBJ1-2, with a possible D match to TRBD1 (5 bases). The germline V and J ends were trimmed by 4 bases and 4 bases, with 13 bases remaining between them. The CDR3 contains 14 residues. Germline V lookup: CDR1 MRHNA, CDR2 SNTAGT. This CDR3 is CASSAGIGAYGYTF. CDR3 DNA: TGTGCCAGCAGTGCCGGGATAGGGGCCTATGGCTACACCTTC.

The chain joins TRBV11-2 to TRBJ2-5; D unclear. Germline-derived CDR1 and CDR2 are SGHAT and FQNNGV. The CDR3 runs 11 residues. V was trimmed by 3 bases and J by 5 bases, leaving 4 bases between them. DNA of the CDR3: TGTGCCAGCAGCTTGGCCGAGACCCAGTACTTC. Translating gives CASSLAETQYF. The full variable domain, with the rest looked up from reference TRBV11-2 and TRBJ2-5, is EAGVAQSPRYKIIEKRQSVAFWCNPISGHATLYWYQQILGQGPKLLIQFQNNGVVDDSQLPKDRFSAERLKGVDSTLKIQPAKLEDSAVYLCASSLAETQYFGPGTRLLVL.

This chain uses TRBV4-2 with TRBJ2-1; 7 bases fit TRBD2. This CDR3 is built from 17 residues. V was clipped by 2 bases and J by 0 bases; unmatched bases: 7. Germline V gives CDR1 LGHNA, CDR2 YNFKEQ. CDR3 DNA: TGTGCCAGCAGCCAACCTACGCGCGGGGGCTCCTACAATGAGCAGTTCTTC. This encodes CASSQPTRGGSYNEQFF.

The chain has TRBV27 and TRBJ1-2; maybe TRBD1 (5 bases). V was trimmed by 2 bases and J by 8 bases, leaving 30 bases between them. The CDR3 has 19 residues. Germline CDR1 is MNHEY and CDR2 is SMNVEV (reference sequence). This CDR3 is CASSLISKVSGTEMMGYTF. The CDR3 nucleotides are TGTGCCAGCAGTTTAATATCAAAGGTTTCCGGGACCGAAATGATGGGCTACACCTTC.

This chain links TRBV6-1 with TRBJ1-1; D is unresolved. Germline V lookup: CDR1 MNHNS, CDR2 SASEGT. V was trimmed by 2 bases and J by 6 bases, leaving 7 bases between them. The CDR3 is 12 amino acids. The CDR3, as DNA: TGTGCCAGCAGTGAAACATTGGCTGAAGCTTTCTTT. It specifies CASSETLAEAFF.

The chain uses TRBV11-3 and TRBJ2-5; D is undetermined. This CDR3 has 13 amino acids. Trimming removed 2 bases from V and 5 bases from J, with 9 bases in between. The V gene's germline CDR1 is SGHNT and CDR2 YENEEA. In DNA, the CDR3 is TGTGCCAGCAGCTTAAAACGCCAGGAGACCCAGTACTTC. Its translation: CASSLKRQETQYF. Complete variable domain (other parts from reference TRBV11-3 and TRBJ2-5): EAGVVQSPRYKIIEKKQPVAFWCNPISGHNTLYWYLQNLGQGPELLIRYENEEAVDDSQLPKDRFSAERLKGVDSTLKIQPAELGDSAVYLCASSLKRQETQYFGPGTRLLVL.

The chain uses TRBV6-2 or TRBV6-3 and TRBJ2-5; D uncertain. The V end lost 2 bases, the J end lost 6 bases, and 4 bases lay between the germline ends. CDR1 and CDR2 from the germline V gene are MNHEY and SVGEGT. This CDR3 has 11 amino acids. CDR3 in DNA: TGTGCCAGCAGTTACGGGAAGACCCAGTACTTC. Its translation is CASSYGKTQYF.